This T cell receptor (beta chain) was captured by sequencing in a study of cytomegalovirus exposure and HLA in healthy donors. General study points: It was taken for granted in presence/absence analyses that sequencing depth across donors was roughly uniform. In a later analysis, V- and J-gene trimming of beta chains associated with a DCLRE1C missense variant, replicated independently. By HLA locus, TCR association rates varied in a later analysis, with DRB1 showing the most and HLA-C the fewest.

On this clone itself: Its cognate antigen is unknown.

Germline V CDR1 and CDR2: MNHNS, SASEGT. This CDR3 has 16 amino acids. The junction had 6 bases not matched to a gene; V was cut back by 2 bases and J by 5 bases. Use of 60 Vbeta and 13 Jbeta primers characterized the PCR. The table came from immunoSEQ multiplex PCR; TCRdb's copy has only in-frame clones and leaves some out. The data contain 150,000 to 190,000 clones, roughly 80% of them singletons. V gene TRBV6-1 combines with J gene TRBJ2-5; TRBD1 matches 12 bases. The receptor's source is a young man in good health and CMV-seronegative. The specimen was PBMCs. The CDR3 bases are TGTGCCAGCAGTGAATTAGGGACAGGGGGCTGGGAGACCCAGTACTTC. Its translation is CASSELGTGGWETQYF.